At least ten counts were recorded for the clone carrying this TCR beta chain. Its antigen is as yet unknown. The data were obtained in a study of early T cells in non-severe SARS-CoV-2 infection. The ends were cut back, 8 bases at V and 7 bases at J, with 14 bases in the middle. The CDR3 runs 13 residues. The germline CDR1 and CDR2 sequences are LNHDA and SQIVND (reference sequence). Study outcomes and limitations: A preference for anti-spike CD8 responses marked VDJdb matching, which missed private and CD4 specificities.

TCRdb processed the 5' RACE reads anew with MiXCR; each CDR3 protein has one entry. This sample carries 46,000 or so distinct CDR3 sequences, around 14% of them seen once, and the ten largest clones take about 10%. This TCR was sampled from an adult who was a healthcare worker with PCR-confirmed SARS-CoV-2 infection or an uninfected control (not recorded which). The sequencing sample was made of whole blood. The chain recombines TRBV19 with TRBJ1-4, with TRBD1 as a possible D gene (6 bases). CDR3 bases: TGTGCCAGTCGAGACAGGCCCGCTGAAAAACTGTTTTTT. Residues: CASRDRPAEKLFF.